This entry lists 27 T cell receptor gamma chains sequenced from one sample in a study of gamma delta lymphoproliferative disorders and STAT genes. The receptor sequences were amplified from genomic DNA of peripheral blood mononuclear cells. TCRdb reanalysed the multiplex PCR reads via CATT. The sample shows some 2,300 gamma-chain clones, around 20% of them seen only once. Material for sequencing was blood. These receptors were obtained from a human donor with gamma-delta T-cell large granular lymphocyte leukemia.

Concerning this clone itself: Mismatch with germline at one junction end may stem from a read error. This rearrangement joins TRGV10 to TRGJ1 or TRGJ2. Because TCRdb records no J gene, it was assigned here through a match of the DNA to germline. Being an ORF, TRGV10 has a function that is uncertain. There are 9 residues in the CDR3. The CDR3 DNA follows: TGCGCGGCTAGGGATAAGAAACTCTTT. It translates to CAARDKKLF.

This clone is judged medium-sized. The CDR3: CAAWEPLDTTGWFKIF. The CDR3 region has the DNA TGTGCTGCGTGGGAGCCCCTAGATACCACTGGTTGGTTCAAGATATTT. The chain combines TRGV10 with TRGJP1. TCRdb records no J gene; here it was assigned by comparing the DNA to germline. TRGV10 is annotated as an ORF whose role is uncertain. Trimming took 8 bases from V and 0 from J; bases not matched to a gene: 10. CDR3 length: 16 residues.

This clone showed up just a few times. In the same sample, other DNA sequences code for this CDR3. This chain links TRGV4 with TRGJ1 or TRGJ2. The J gene is absent in TCRdb and was assigned here via DNA matching to germline. Germline V gene lookup returns CDR1 EGSTGY and CDR2 YDSYTSSV. The CDR3 consists of 12 residues. Trimming at V came to 0 bases and at J to 6 bases, leaving 2 bases not matched to a gene. The CDR3 loop reads CATWDGPYKKLF. CDR3 nucleotides: TGTGCCACCTGGGATGGGCCTTATAAGAAACTCTTT.

By its share, this clone is medium-sized. The DNA is omitted, as the CDR3 cannot be located on it reliably, and the CDR3 follows TCRdb's listing. The V segment is TRGV11, and no J call was made. TRGV11 carries the ORF label, with uncertain function. The CDR3 has 18 amino acids, counting both end residues. The chain's CDR3 is CTTVPAGLVYHTGWFKIF.

V is TRGV10 and J is TRGJ1 or TRGJ2. TCRdb gives no J gene; it was assigned here by matching the DNA to germline. TRGV10 is placed among ORFs of uncertain function. Unmatched junction bases numbered 8, after V lost 8 bases and J lost 3 bases. This CDR3 is 13 amino acids long. CDR3 in DNA: TGTGCTGCGTGGGATTCCCTTTATTATAAGAAACTCTTT. It is translated as CAAWDSLYYKKLF.

This clone was recorded a few times. The rearrangement uses TRGV8 and TRGJ1 or TRGJ2. No J gene is reported in TCRdb; it was inferred here by comparing the DNA with germline. J gave up 5 bases and V 0 bases, and 7 bases lay outside the gene matches. The CDR3 runs to 14 residues. CDR1 and CDR2 from the germline V gene are VENAVY and YDSYNSRV. The CDR3 bases are TGTGCCACCTGGGATAGGGGAGAAGATTATAAGAAACTCTTT. Its translation is CATWDRGEDYKKLF.

This clone is labeled hyperexpanded (1% or more). Being one base from a much bigger clone, this may be a read error. This same CDR3 is encoded by further DNA sequences in the sample. This chain connects TRGV9 to TRGJP. Because TCRdb records no J gene, it was assigned here through a match of the DNA to germline. This CDR3 has 16 residues. V dropped 0 bases and J dropped 6; count of bases not matched to a gene: 2. Germline CDR1 reads GITISATS; CDR2 reads ISYDGTV (reference sequence). CDR3 loop: CALWEVRELGKKIKVF. The CDR3 region has the DNA TGTGCCTTGTGGGAGGTGAGAGAGTTGGGCAAAAAAATCAAGGTATTT.

This clone came up a few times. The chain uses TRGV10 and TRGJ1 or TRGJ2. Matching the DNA to germline supplied the J gene, which TCRdb does not give. TRGV10 is annotated as an ORF whose role is uncertain. The CDR3 contains 10 residues. Germline trimming cut 13 bases from V and 6 bases from J; bases unmatched to any gene: 7. The CDR3 protein is CAVGGYKKLF. Here the CDR3 DNA reads TGTGCTGTGGGGGGTTATAAGAAACTCTTT.

V gene TRGV8 combines with J gene TRGJ1 or TRGJ2. The J gene, missing from TCRdb, was assigned here through DNA to germline matching. V was pared by 1 base and J by 4 bases, with 4 bases of the junction left unmatched. Germline CDR1 and CDR2: VENAVY and YDSYNSRV. CDR3 length: 13 residues. This CDR3 is CATWDSGYYKKLF. CDR3 nucleotides: TGTGCCACCTGGGATAGTGGATATTATAAGAAACTCTTT.

The chain couples TRGV10 to TRGJ1 or TRGJ2. Germline matching of the DNA provided the J gene here, since TCRdb leaves it blank. TRGV10 is an ORF for which the function is uncertain. CDR3 size: 10 residues. J gave up 12 bases and V 8 bases, and 8 bases lay outside the gene matches. CDR3 region: CAAWDFGKLF. The CDR3 DNA reads TGTGCTGCGTGGGATTTTGGGAAACTCTTT.

This clone showed up just a few times. The genes are TRGV4 and TRGJ1 or TRGJ2. Here the J gene came from matching the DNA to germline, since TCRdb omits it. With V trimmed by 4 bases and J by 5 bases, 11 bases remained unmatched. Looked up from germline, CDR1 is EGSTGY and CDR2 is YDSYTSSV. The CDR3 is made up of 14 amino acids. The CDR3 region is CATWDATVDYKKLF. CDR3 coding DNA: TGTGCCACCTGGGACGCCACCGTTGATTATAAGAAACTCTTT.

The sample holds a few counts of this clone. The genes are TRGV2 and TRGJ1 or TRGJ2. TCRdb leaves out the J gene; it was filled in here by matching the DNA to germline. This CDR3 has 11 amino acids. Per germline, CDR1 EGSNGY and CDR2 YDSYNSKV. The ends lost 1 base at V and 12 bases at J; junction bases unmatched: 6. The CDR3 spells CATWDGRGKLF. CDR3 coding DNA: TGTGCCACCTGGGACGGCCGCGGGAAACTCTTT.

The rearrangement uses TRGV2 and TRGJP2. TCRdb is silent on the J gene; assignment here came from matching the DNA to germline. The trim removed 0 bases at V and 0 bases at J, leaving 13 bases unmatched. In germline, CDR1 is EGSNGY, CDR2 YDSYNSKV. The CDR3 covers 19 residues. CDR3 sequence reads: CATWDGLNPFYSSDWIKTF. CDR3 in DNA: TGTGCCACCTGGGACGGGCTTAATCCCTTTTATAGTAGTGATTGGATCAAGACGTTT.

With regard to this clone: Other DNA sequences in this sample translate to the same CDR3. The chain has TRGV2 and TRGJ1 or TRGJ2. The J gene comes from matching the DNA to germline here; TCRdb lacks it. The germline CDR1 and CDR2 sequences are EGSNGY and YDSYNSKV. The CDR3 totals 12 residues. The trim removed 0 bases at V and 10 bases at J, leaving 6 bases unmatched. As DNA, the CDR3 is TGTGCCACCTGGGACGGGACGGGCAAGAAACTCTTT. This gives the protein CATWDGTGKKLF.

The chain carries TRGV4 and TRGJ1 or TRGJ2. No J segment appears in TCRdb, so it was assigned here by matching the sequence to germline. The CDR3 is 15 residues long. The V gene end was trimmed by 4 bases and the J gene end by 6 bases; junction bases not matched to a gene: 15. Germline V gene data show CDR1 as EGSTGY and CDR2 as YDSYTSSV. CDR3 region: CATWEKGKLLYKKLF. The CDR3 DNA follows: TGTGCCACCTGGGAGAAGGGGAAATTACTTTATAAGAAACTCTTT.

The V gene is TRGV5, the J gene TRGJP1. TCRdb does not report a J gene; here it was assigned by matching the DNA to germline references. This CDR3 has 14 residues. V lost 1 base to trimming and J lost 8 bases; unmatched junction nucleotides: 7. CDR1 is VINAFY, CDR2 YDVSNSKD, per germline. The CDR3 reads CATWDSYEGWFKIF. The CDR3 nucleotides read TGTGCCACCTGGGACAGCTATGAAGGTTGGTTCAAGATATTT.

By sample share, this clone is large (0.1 to 1%). The chain links TRGV3 to TRGJ1 or TRGJ2. The J gene, absent from TCRdb, was called here by matching the DNA to germline. CDR3 length: 13 residues. Germline CDR1 is VTNTFY and CDR2 is YDVSTARD (reference sequence). V dropped 3 bases and J dropped 7; count of bases not matched to a gene: 9. The CDR3 bases are TGTGCCACCTGGGACGCAGGTCGGTATAAGAAACTCTTT. Protein sequence: CATWDAGRYKKLF.

This clone is termed medium-sized. The V and J genes are TRGV10 and TRGJP1. TCRdb gives no J gene; it was assigned here by matching the DNA to germline. TRGV10 is an open reading frame whose function is uncertain. This CDR3 spans 15 amino acids. J was trimmed by 0 bases and V by 8 bases; bases with no gene match: 7. CDR3 in amino acids: CAAWDLDTTGWFKIF. DNA for the CDR3: TGTGCTGCGTGGGATTTGGATACCACTGGTTGGTTCAAGATATTT.

This clone ranks as medium-sized. Other DNA sequences in this sample translate to the same CDR3. The chain joins TRGV2 to TRGJP2. In the absence of a J gene in TCRdb, the DNA was matched to germline to assign it here. Per germline, CDR1 EGSNGY and CDR2 YDSYNSKV. With 0 bases clipped from V and 2 bases from J, the junction kept 0 bases outside the gene matches. This CDR3 is 14 amino acids long. The CDR3 protein is CATWDGSSDWIKTF. Here the CDR3 DNA reads TGTGCCACCTGGGACGGGAGTAGTGATTGGATCAAGACGTTT.

The V call is TRGV2, the J call TRGJP2. TCRdb supplies no J gene; here it was assigned by aligning the nucleotide sequence to germline. The V and J ends lost 5 bases and 4 bases, in that order; junction bases with no gene match: 4. The V gene's germline CDR1 is EGSNGY and CDR2 YDSYNSKV. The CDR3 has 13 amino acids. CDR3 protein: CATWADSDWIKTF. CDR3 nucleotides: TGTGCCACCTGGGCCGATAGTGATTGGATCAAGACGTTT.

The CDR3 DNA reads as TGTGCCACCTGGGACGGGCGCCGGTGGAGTGATTGGATCAAGACGTTT. This sequence encodes CATWDGRRWSDWIKTF. The J gene is TRGJP2, the V gene TRGV2. The J gene is absent in TCRdb and was assigned here via DNA matching to germline. The germline V gene has CDR1 EGSNGY and CDR2 YDSYNSKV. Trimming at V came to 0 bases and at J to 5 bases, leaving 9 bases not matched to a gene. The CDR3 spans 16 residues.

This chain joins TRGV11 and TRGJ1 or TRGJ2. TCRdb leaves out the J gene; it was filled in here by matching the DNA to germline. TRGV11 is sorted into the ORF group, with uncertain function. J lost 1 base, V lost 12 bases, and 12 bases had no gene match. The CDR3 is made up of 14 amino acids. In nucleotides, the CDR3 is TGTGCCTGCCCGATGGGCCTTAATTATTATAAGAAACTCTTT. Translation gives CACPMGLNYYKKLF.

In its sample, this clone is medium-sized. The chain joins TRGV10 to TRGJP1. The J gene, missing from TCRdb, was assigned here through DNA to germline matching. TRGV10 is an open reading frame whose function is uncertain. The CDR3 extends over 13 amino acids. The trim removed 8 bases at V and 3 bases at J, leaving 4 bases unmatched. CDR3 amino acids: CAAWDPTGWFKIF. The CDR3 bases are TGTGCTGCGTGGGATCCCACTGGTTGGTTCAAGATATTT.

CDR3 loop: CATWDGQEAGYKKLF. CDR3 DNA: TGTGCCACCTGGGACGGGCAGGAGGCGGGGTATAAGAAACTCTTT. This rearrangement joins TRGV2 to TRGJ1 or TRGJ2. The J gene, left out of TCRdb, was set here by checking the DNA against germline. The CDR3 is 15 residues long. In germline, CDR1 is EGSNGY, CDR2 YDSYNSKV. After removal of 0 bases from V and 7 bases from J, the junction contained 12 bases not matched to a gene.

This clone was seen more than once but under ten times. This rearrangement joins TRGV4 to TRGJ1 or TRGJ2. Germline matching of the DNA provided the J gene here, since TCRdb leaves it blank. The CDR3 is 15 residues long. The V gene's germline CDR1 is EGSTGY and CDR2 YDSYTSSV. The junction had 13 bases not matched to a gene; V was cut back by 4 bases and J by 4 bases. The CDR3 reads CATWDGQTDYYKKLF. The CDR3 DNA reads as TGTGCCACCTGGGACGGGCAGACTGACTATTATAAGAAACTCTTT.

There are a few counts of this clone. The same CDR3 can be traced to other DNA sequences in this sample. The rearrangement uses TRGV2 and TRGJ1 or TRGJ2. In the absence of a J gene in TCRdb, the DNA was matched to germline to assign it here. J was trimmed by 7 bases and V by 0 bases; bases with no gene match: 6. This CDR3 region has 13 residues. Looked up from germline, CDR1 is EGSNGY and CDR2 is YDSYNSKV. CDR3 in amino acids: CATWDGPGYKKLF. The CDR3 bases are TGTGCCACCTGGGACGGGCCGGGGTATAAGAAACTCTTT.

Concerning this clone: It differs at one base from a far larger clone, so likely a read error. The rearrangement joins TRGV9 to TRGJP. The J gene is absent in TCRdb and was assigned here via DNA matching to germline. The germline CDR1 and CDR2 sequences are GITISATS and ISYDGTV (reference sequence). The CDR3 is 17 residues long. As DNA, the CDR3 is TGTGCCTTGTGGGAGGAAATTCAAGAGTTGGGCATAAAAATCAAGGTATTT. Translated, it gives CALWEEIQELGIKIKVF.